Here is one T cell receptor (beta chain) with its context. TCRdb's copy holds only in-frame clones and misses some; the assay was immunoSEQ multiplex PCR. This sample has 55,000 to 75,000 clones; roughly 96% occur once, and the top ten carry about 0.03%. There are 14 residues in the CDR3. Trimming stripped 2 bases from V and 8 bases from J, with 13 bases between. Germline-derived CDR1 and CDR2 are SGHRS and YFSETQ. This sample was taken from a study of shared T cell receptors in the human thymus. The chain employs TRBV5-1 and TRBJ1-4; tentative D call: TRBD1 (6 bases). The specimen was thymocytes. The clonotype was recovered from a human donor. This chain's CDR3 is CASSLTGPGEKLFF. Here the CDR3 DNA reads TGCGCCAGCAGCTTAACAGGGCCGGGGGAAAAACTGTTTTTT. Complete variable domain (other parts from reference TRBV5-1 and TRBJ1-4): KAGVTQTPRYLIKTRGQQVTLSCSPISGHRSVSWYQQTPGQGLQFLFEYFSETQRNKGNFPGRFSGRQFSNSRSEMNVSTLELGDSALYLCASSLTGPGEKLFFGSGTQLSVL.